Listed below are T cell receptor beta chains from one sample, sequenced in a study of cytomegalovirus exposure and HLA in healthy donors. Data came from immunoSEQ multiplex PCR; TCRdb stores just in-frame clones and leaves some out. The sample shows some 170,000 clones, approximately 89% of them seen only once. The sequencing sample was made of PBMCs. The receptors were gathered from a man aged 18 to 29 in good health and CMV-seropositive. CDR3s include the opening cysteine and the closing phenylalanine or tryptophan. D genes are given only for firm matches. Some rows mark clone size as missing; the rest say once, few, many or name a class of expanded clone.

DNA: TGTGCCAGCAGCCTGACAGGGGACTATGGCTACACCTTC
CDR3: CASSLTGDYGYTF
size: once
D: TRBD1
J: TRBJ1-2
V: TRBV7-2

DNA: TGTGCCAGCTCACCACCCGTGACAGGGAACACTGAAGCTTTCTTT
CDR3: CASSPPVTGNTEAFF
size: -
D: -
J: TRBJ1-1
V: TRBV18

DNA: TGTGCCAGCAGCTCGGTACTAGGGTACGAGCAGTACTTC
CDR3: CASSSVLGYEQYF
size: -
D: -
J: TRBJ2-7
V: TRBV7-8

DNA: TGTGCCAGCAAGGGGGGGGGAAGGTCCTACGAGCAGTACTTC
CDR3: CASKGGGRSYEQYF
size: -
D: -
J: TRBJ2-7
V: TRBV5-5

DNA: TGTGCCAGCTCAGCCAGCGGGTTCTACAATGAGCAGTTCTTC
CDR3: CASSASGFYNEQFF
size: few
D: -
J: TRBJ2-1
V: TRBV18

DNA: TGTGCCAGCAGCTCGGGGGGCACCGGGGAGCTGTTTTTT
CDR3: CASSSGGTGELFF
size: -
D: TRBD2
J: TRBJ2-2
V: TRBV5-4

DNA: TGTGCCAGTAGTATCTTGGACTTGGGGGGCTACACCTTC
CDR3: CASSILDLGGYTF
size: -
D: -
J: TRBJ1-2
V: TRBV19

DNA: TGTGCCAGCAGGGATAGTACTGGAGTTAATGAAAAACTGTTTTTT
CDR3: CASRDSTGVNEKLFF
size: -
D: -
J: TRBJ1-4
V: TRBV6-6

DNA: TGTGCCAGCAGCCAAGTCTCGTCGGGGGGGGCCTTCGCAGATACGCAGTATTTT
CDR3: CASSQVSSGGAFADTQYF
size: -
D: TRBD2
J: TRBJ2-3
V: TRBV4-2

DNA: TGTGCCAGCAGCCAAGATTTGGGGGCGAGATTCAATCAGCCCCAGCATTTT
CDR3: CASSQDLGARFNQPQHF
size: -
D: -
J: TRBJ1-5
V: TRBV4-2

DNA: TGCGCCAGCCGTTACGGGGGGCCGGGGGAGACCCAGTACTTC
CDR3: CASRYGGPGETQYF
size: -
D: -
J: TRBJ2-5
V: TRBV5-1

DNA: TGTGCCAGCCAGGGGGGGAACACTGAAGCTTTCTTT
CDR3: CASQGGNTEAFF
size: -
D: TRBD1
J: TRBJ1-1
V: TRBV9

DNA: TGTGCCAGCAGCCCCAGCGGGAGGGCCGGAAATGAGCAGTTCTTC
CDR3: CASSPSGRAGNEQFF
size: -
D: TRBD2
J: TRBJ2-1
V: TRBV7-2

DNA: TGTGCCAGCAGCCGGACAGGGGGCAATCAGCCCCAGCATTTT
CDR3: CASSRTGGNQPQHF
size: -
D: TRBD1
J: TRBJ1-5
V: TRBV5-6

DNA: TGTGCCTGGAGTACTGGGACAGGAGCCTATAATTCACCCCTCCACTTT
CDR3: CAWSTGTGAYNSPLHF
size: -
D: TRBD1
J: TRBJ1-6
V: TRBV30

DNA: TGTGCCAGCAGCTCCCCGGGACAGGGTAATAATGAGCAGTTCTTC
CDR3: CASSSPGQGNNEQFF
size: -
D: TRBD1
J: TRBJ2-1
V: TRBV5-6

DNA: TGTGCCTGGAGCCTGGGACAGGGAAACCAGCCCCAGCATTTT
CDR3: CAWSLGQGNQPQHF
size: -
D: TRBD1
J: TRBJ1-5
V: TRBV30

DNA: TGTGCCAGCTCACCACAGTGGGACTACTCCTACAATGAGCAGTTCTTC
CDR3: CASSPQWDYSYNEQFF
size: -
D: TRBD2
J: TRBJ2-1
V: TRBV18

DNA: TGCGCCAGCAGCCGGAAGATAACAGGGCTGAACACTGAAGCTTTCTTT
CDR3: CASSRKITGLNTEAFF
size: -
D: -
J: TRBJ1-1
V: TRBV4-3

DNA: TGTGCCAGCAGGCCACCTTTTTATAGCGGGGGTAGCAATGAGCAGTTCTTC
CDR3: CASRPPFYSGGSNEQFF
size: -
D: TRBD2
J: TRBJ2-1
V: TRBV28

DNA: TGTGCCAGCAGCCAAGATCGGGTTAGGGCTTTCTTT
CDR3: CASSQDRVRAFF
size: -
D: -
J: TRBJ1-1
V: TRBV14

DNA: TGTGCCAGCTCACCCGGAATCGCGGCGTTTAACTATGGCTACACCTTC
CDR3: CASSPGIAAFNYGYTF
size: -
D: -
J: TRBJ1-2
V: TRBV18

DNA: TGCGCCAGCAGTTCCTCCGGGACAGTTATGAATACGCAGTATTTT
CDR3: CASSSSGTVMNTQYF
size: -
D: TRBD1
J: TRBJ2-3
V: TRBV5-1

DNA: TGTGCCAGCCAGGGGGCTGGCTATGGCTACACCTTC
CDR3: CASQGAGYGYTF
size: few
D: TRBD1
J: TRBJ1-2
V: TRBV28

DNA: TGTGCCAGCGGATCAGGGTACTCCTACAATGAGCAGTTCTTC
CDR3: CASGSGYSYNEQFF
size: -
D: -
J: TRBJ2-1
V: TRBV28

DNA: TGTGCCAGTAGTATGGTGGCGGGAGGCAATGAAAAACTGTTTTTT
CDR3: CASSMVAGGNEKLFF
size: -
D: -
J: TRBJ1-4
V: TRBV19

DNA: TGTGCCAGCAGTTCGGGAGAGGGGCCTACACCCCTCCACTTT
CDR3: CASSSGEGPTPLHF
size: -
D: -
J: TRBJ1-6
V: TRBV5-8

DNA: TGTGCCAGCACTTTCCAAGAGACCCAGTACTTC
CDR3: CASTFQETQYF
size: -
D: -
J: TRBJ2-5
V: TRBV7-6

DNA: TGTGCCAGCAGTTTATTCCCTGATCAGCCCCAGCATTTT
CDR3: CASSLFPDQPQHF
size: few
D: -
J: TRBJ1-5
V: TRBV27

DNA: TGTGCCAGCAGCTTAGTTTCGGGAGGGCCCTACGAGCAGTACTTC
CDR3: CASSLVSGGPYEQYF
size: -
D: TRBD2
J: TRBJ2-7
V: TRBV7-2

DNA: TGCAGCGTTGATTTGGGGGCCTCGACCGCCGGGGAGCTGTTTTTT
CDR3: CSVDLGASTAGELFF
size: -
D: -
J: TRBJ2-2
V: TRBV29-1